The next 18 T cell receptor beta chains were all read from a single sample in a study of monozygotic twins with inflammatory bowel disease. TCRdb reprocessed the 5' RACE reads and reports one entry per CDR3 protein, with no DNA. The listing records 300,000 to 350,000 distinct CDR3 sequences. Sequencing input: blood. The receptors were gathered from a human donor with ulcerative colitis or Crohn's disease, or a healthy co-twin of an affected twin (not recorded which).

The rearrangement joins TRBV12-3 or TRBV12-4 to TRBJ1-1. This CDR3 contains 13 residues. The CDR3: CASTGRLNTEAFF.

The chain uses TRBV6-1 and TRBJ2-3; TCRdb returns TRBD2, unconfirmable since there is no DNA. Per the germline V gene, CDR1 is MNHNS and CDR2 is SASEGT. The CDR3 consists of 15 residues. This CDR3 reads CASRVTSGAPDTQYF.

This sequence joins TRBV6-2 or TRBV6-3 and TRBJ1-1. CDR1 is MNHEY and CDR2 is SVGEGT in the germline V gene. The CDR3 is 11 residues long. CDR3 loop: CASSFSTEAFF.

V and J are TRBV15 and TRBJ2-1; TCRdb returns TRBD2, unconfirmable since there is no DNA. This CDR3 region has 15 residues. The germline V gene encodes CDR1 LNHNV and CDR2 YYDKDF (reference sequence). The CDR3 spells CATSRELAGVNEQFF.

J is TRBJ1-1 and V is TRBV20-1; TCRdb's D call of TRBD1 is untestable without DNA. The CDR3 consists of 16 residues. The V gene's germline CDR1 is DFQATT and CDR2 SNEGSKA (reference sequence). The CDR3 loop reads CSAQGGQPGGMIEAFF.

The gene calls are TRBV5-1 and TRBJ2-3; TCRdb outputs TRBD1, but without DNA this stays unchecked. Germline CDR1 and CDR2: SGHRS and YFSETQ. The CDR3 sequence is 14 residues long. The CDR3 sequence: CASSQTGDMDTQYF.

The chain links TRBV29-1 to TRBJ1-5; TCRdb names TRBD1, which stays unverified in the absence of DNA. CDR1 is SQVTM and CDR2 is ANQGSEA in the germline V gene. The CDR3 is 12 amino acids. CDR3 protein: CSVGGQNQPQHF.

The chain employs TRBV7-2 and TRBJ2-3; TCRdb returns TRBD2, unconfirmable since there is no DNA. Germline V gives CDR1 SGHTA, CDR2 FQGNSA. CDR3 size: 17 residues. CDR3 region: CASSSKLAGGHTDTQYF. The full variable domain, with the rest looked up from reference TRBV7-2 and TRBJ2-3, is GAGVSQSPSNKVTEKGKDVELRCDPISGHTALYWYRQSLGQGLEFLIYFQGNSAPDKSGLPSDRFSAERTGGSVSTLTIQRTQQEDSAVYLCASSSKLAGGHTDTQYFGPGTRLTVL.

The chain uses TRBV11-3 and TRBJ2-6; without DNA, the TCRdb call of TRBD1 cannot be checked. Germline V gene lookup returns CDR1 SGHNT and CDR2 YENEEA. The CDR3 sequence is 16 residues long. The CDR3 region is CASSLGGGIGANVLTF. The full variable domain, completed using reference TRBV11-3 and TRBJ2-6, is EAGVVQSPRYKIIEKKQPVAFWCNPISGHNTLYWYLQNLGQGPELLIRYENEEAVDDSQLPKDRFSAERLKGVDSTLKIQPAELGDSAVYLCASSLGGGIGANVLTFGAGSRLTVL.

CDR3 in amino acids: CASSLGDRGQETQYF. J is TRBJ2-5 and V is TRBV5-1; no DNA is available, so the TRBD1 call from TCRdb remains unchecked. Germline CDR1 and CDR2: SGHRS and YFSETQ. The CDR3 loop spans 15 amino acids.

The chain is built from TRBV27 and TRBJ2-5; there is no DNA to check the TCRdb D call of TRBD2. The CDR3 has 13 amino acids. From germline, CDR1 is MNHEY and CDR2 SMNVEV (reference sequence). This CDR3 reads CASRRTSLETQYF.

This rearrangement joins TRBV28 to TRBJ1-2; TCRdb's D call, TRBD1, is unchecked because there is no DNA. The germline gives CDR1 MDHEN, CDR2 SYDVKM. This CDR3 contains 14 residues. CDR3 sequence reads: CASSTRDIIYGYTF.

V is TRBV3-1 and J is TRBJ2-2; TCRdb names TRBD2, which stays unverified in the absence of DNA. The CDR3 covers 18 residues. The germline V gene has CDR1 LGHDT and CDR2 YNNKEL (reference sequence). This chain's CDR3 is CASSQDEGGSSDTGELFF.

J is TRBJ2-3 and V is TRBV20-1; there is no DNA to check the TCRdb D call of TRBD2. The CDR3 length is 14 residues. CDR1 and CDR2 from the germline V gene are DFQATT and SNEGSKA (reference sequence). The CDR3 region is CSASAAGVPDTQYF.

V and J are TRBV6-1 and TRBJ2-7; without DNA, the TCRdb call of TRBD2 cannot be checked. Germline V lookup: CDR1 MNHNS, CDR2 SASEGT. The length of the CDR3 is 14 residues. This CDR3 reads CASIVAGISYEQYF.

This CDR3 reads CASSPSKGTEQYF. V and J are TRBV18 and TRBJ2-7; TCRdb picks TRBD2, but there is no DNA to check that call. This CDR3 is built from 13 residues. CDR1 and CDR2 (germline): KGHSH, LQKENI. The entire variable domain, with the rest obtained from reference TRBV18 and TRBJ2-7, is as follows: NAGVMQNPRHLVRRRGQEARLRCSPMKGHSHVYWYRQLPEEGLKFMVYLQKENIIDESGMPKERFSAEFPKEGPSILRIQQVVRGDSAAYFCASSPSKGTEQYFGPGTRLTVT.

The CDR3 region is CASSQEQGELNSPLHF. V is TRBV18 and J is TRBJ1-6; TCRdb reports TRBD1, a call that lacks DNA to check it against. This CDR3 spans 16 amino acids. Germline lookup yields CDR1 KGHSH and CDR2 LQKENI.

V usage is TRBV6-2 or TRBV6-3 and J usage is TRBJ2-4; the TCRdb call, TRBD2, lacks DNA for checking. Germline V CDR1 and CDR2: MNHEY, SVGEGT. The CDR3 contains 17 residues. The CDR3 reads CASSSSMIRRPKNIQYF.